This TCR beta chain was identified in a study of T cells in localized non-small cell lung cancer. The study, taken as a whole, reports: Elevated circulating T cell density in blood was associated with longer overall survival. Adjacent uninvolved lung tissue had the highest T cell clonality, exceeding tumor. A median about 54 of the top 100 tumor clones appeared in adjacent lung.

Generated by immunoSEQ multiplex PCR, the TCRdb table keeps only in-frame clones and is missing some. In the table there are roughly 76,000 clones, around 82% of which are singletons. Regarding this clone: Its antigen is undetermined.

V gave up 7 bases and J gave up 4 bases, with 18 bases separating them. The germline gives CDR1 MNHEY, CDR2 SVGAGI. This CDR3 is built from 15 residues. The clonotype was recovered from a man aged 35 to 69 with stage II squamous cell lung carcinoma. The J gene is TRBJ2-3, the V gene TRBV6-5; weak D call: TRBD1 (6 bases). The sequencing used PBMCs, collected before any cancer treatment. DNA for the CDR3: TGTGCCAGCATATTGGCCCTGGACAGTCCAGATACGCAGTATTTT. It encodes CASILALDSPDTQYF.